This T cell receptor beta chain was sequenced for a study of blood T cell repertoires in COVID-19. The repertoire was sequenced with immunoSEQ multiplex PCR; TCRdb's copy has only in-frame clones and lacks some. This sample has more than 150,000 clones, with 80% found just once. The origin of this receptor is a man aged 60 to 69 who had been exposed to COVID-19. The material sequenced was PBMCs or T cells enriched from blood (not recorded which).

CDR3 sequence (DNA): TGTGCCAGCAGCGCGTCCGGGACAGGGAGTTTTGCTGGAAACACCATATATTTT. Protein product: CASSASGTGSFAGNTIYF. The gene calls are TRBV9 and TRBJ1-3, with 9 bases lining up with TRBD1. The ends lost 3 bases at V and 2 bases at J; junction bases unmatched: 12. The CDR3 is made up of 18 amino acids. The germline V gene encodes CDR1 SGDLS and CDR2 YYNGEE.